This TCR beta chain was found in a study of B cell selection in AIRE deficiency. TCRdb's table, derived via immunoSEQ multiplex PCR, lists solely in-frame clones and lacks some. The sample lists 20,000 to 25,000 clones; roughly 93% were seen once. Regulatory T cells were sorted as CD4+CD25hiCD127low/negative cells. CDR3 length equals 12 residues. Deletions cut 7 bases from V and 8 bases from J, with 11 bases between. Germline V gives CDR1 MDHEN, CDR2 SYDVKM. Sequenced: Tregs sorted from PBMCs. The chain links TRBV28 to TRBJ1-4; no definite D call. This TCR was sampled from a human donor with AIRE deficiency. CDR3 coding DNA: TGTGCCAGCACCTCAACAGCGGAAAAACTGTTTTTT. Its translation: CASTSTAEKLFF.